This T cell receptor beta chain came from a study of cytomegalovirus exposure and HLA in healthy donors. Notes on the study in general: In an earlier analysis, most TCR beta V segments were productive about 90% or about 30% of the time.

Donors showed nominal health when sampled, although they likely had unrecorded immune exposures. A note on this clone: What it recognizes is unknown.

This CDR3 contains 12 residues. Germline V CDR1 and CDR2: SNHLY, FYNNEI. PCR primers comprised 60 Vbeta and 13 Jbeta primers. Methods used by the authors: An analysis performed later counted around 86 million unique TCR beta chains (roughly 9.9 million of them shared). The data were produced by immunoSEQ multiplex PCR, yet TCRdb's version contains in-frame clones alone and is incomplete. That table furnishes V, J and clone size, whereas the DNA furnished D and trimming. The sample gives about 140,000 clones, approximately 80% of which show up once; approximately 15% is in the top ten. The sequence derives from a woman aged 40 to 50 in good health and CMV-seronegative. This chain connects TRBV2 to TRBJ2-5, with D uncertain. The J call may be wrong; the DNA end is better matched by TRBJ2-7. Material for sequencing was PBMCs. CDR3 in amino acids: CASKSDSYEQYF. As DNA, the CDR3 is TGTGCCAGCAAGAGCGACTCCTACGAGCAGTACTTC.